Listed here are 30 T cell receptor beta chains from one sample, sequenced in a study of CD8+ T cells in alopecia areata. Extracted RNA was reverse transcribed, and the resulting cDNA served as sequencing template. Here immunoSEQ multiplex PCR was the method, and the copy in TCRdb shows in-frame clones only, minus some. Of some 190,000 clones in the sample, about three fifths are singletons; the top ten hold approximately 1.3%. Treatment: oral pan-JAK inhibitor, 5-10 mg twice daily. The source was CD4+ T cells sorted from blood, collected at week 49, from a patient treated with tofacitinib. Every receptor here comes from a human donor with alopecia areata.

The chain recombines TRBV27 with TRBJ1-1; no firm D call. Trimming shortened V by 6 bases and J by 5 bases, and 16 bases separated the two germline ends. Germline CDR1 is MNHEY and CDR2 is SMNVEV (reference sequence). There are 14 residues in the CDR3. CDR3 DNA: TGTGCCAGCAGGACGGCAGGTCCCGGGACTGAAGCTTTCTTT. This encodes CASRTAGPGTEAFF.

DNA for the CDR3: TGTGCCAGTGAAGGCCCCCTTACCAATGAGCAGTTCTTC. Amino acid sequence: CASEGPLTNEQFF. The chain carries TRBV19 and TRBJ2-1; no definite D call. Trimming took off 8 bases at V and 6 bases at J, with 14 bases between the two ends. Germline V lookup: CDR1 LNHDA, CDR2 SQIVND (reference sequence). The CDR3 runs to 13 residues.

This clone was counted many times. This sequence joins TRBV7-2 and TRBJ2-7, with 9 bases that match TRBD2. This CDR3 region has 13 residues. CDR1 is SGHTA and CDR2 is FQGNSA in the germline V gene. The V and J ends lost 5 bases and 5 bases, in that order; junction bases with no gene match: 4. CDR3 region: CASSGLARHEQYF. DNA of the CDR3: TGTGCCAGCAGCGGACTAGCGAGACACGAGCAGTACTTC.

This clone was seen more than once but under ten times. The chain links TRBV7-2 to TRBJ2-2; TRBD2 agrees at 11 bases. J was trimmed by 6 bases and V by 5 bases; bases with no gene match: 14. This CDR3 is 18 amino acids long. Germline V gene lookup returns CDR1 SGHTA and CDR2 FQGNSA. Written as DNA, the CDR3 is TGTGCCAGCAGCCTCCCGGAGGTACTAGCGGGGGTCGCCGGGGAGCTGTTTTTT. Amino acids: CASSLPEVLAGVAGELFF. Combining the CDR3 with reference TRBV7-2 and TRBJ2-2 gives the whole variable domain GAGVSQSPSNKVTEKGKDVELRCDPISGHTALYWYRQSLGQGLEFLIYFQGNSAPDKSGLPSDRFSAERTGGSVSTLTIQRTQQEDSAVYLCASSLPEVLAGVAGELFFGEGSRLTVL.

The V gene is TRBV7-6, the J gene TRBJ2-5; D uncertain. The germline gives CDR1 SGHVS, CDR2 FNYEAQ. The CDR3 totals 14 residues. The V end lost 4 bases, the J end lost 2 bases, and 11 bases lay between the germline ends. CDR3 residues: CASSYGLGQETQYF. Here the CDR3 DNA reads TGTGCCAGCAGCTATGGGTTGGGGCAAGAGACCCAGTACTTC.

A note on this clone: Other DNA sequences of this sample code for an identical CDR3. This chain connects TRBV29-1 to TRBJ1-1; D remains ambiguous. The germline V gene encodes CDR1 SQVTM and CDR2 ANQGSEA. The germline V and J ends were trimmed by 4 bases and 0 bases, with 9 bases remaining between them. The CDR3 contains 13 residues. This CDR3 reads CSVVRGMNTEAFF. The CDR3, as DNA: TGCAGCGTTGTTCGGGGAATGAACACTGAAGCTTTCTTT.

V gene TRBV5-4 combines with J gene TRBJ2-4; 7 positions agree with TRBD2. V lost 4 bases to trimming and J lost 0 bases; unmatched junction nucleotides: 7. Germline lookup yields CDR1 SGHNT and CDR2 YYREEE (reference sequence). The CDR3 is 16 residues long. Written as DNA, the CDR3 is TGTGCCAGCAGCCCCCAGGGAGGGAGAGCCAAAAACATTCAGTACTTC. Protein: CASSPQGGRAKNIQYF.

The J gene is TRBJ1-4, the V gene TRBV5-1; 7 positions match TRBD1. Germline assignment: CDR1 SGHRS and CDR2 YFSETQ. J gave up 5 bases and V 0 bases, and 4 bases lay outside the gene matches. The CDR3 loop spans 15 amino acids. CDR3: CASSLGDRDNEKLFF. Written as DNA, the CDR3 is TGCGCCAGCAGCTTGGGGGACAGAGACAATGAAAAACTGTTTTTT.

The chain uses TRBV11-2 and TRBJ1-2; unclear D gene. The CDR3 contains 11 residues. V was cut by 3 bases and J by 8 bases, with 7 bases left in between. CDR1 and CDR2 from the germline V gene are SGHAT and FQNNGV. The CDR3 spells CASSFRGGYTF. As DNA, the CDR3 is TGTGCCAGCAGCTTTCGCGGGGGCTACACCTTC.

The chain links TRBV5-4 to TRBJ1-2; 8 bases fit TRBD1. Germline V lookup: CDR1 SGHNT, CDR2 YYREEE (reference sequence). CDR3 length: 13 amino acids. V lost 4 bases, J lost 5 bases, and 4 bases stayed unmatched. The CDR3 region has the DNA TGTGCCAGCAGCCAGGACAGGGCTTATGGCTACACCTTC. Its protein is CASSQDRAYGYTF.

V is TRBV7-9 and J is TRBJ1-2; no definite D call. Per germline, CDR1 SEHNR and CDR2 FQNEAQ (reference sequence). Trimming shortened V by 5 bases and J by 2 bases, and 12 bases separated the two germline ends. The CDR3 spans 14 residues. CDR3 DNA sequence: TGTGCCAGCAGCCCGTCCGGGAACAACTATGGCTACACCTTC. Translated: CASSPSGNNYGYTF. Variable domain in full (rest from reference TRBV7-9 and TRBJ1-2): DTGVSQNPRHKITKRGQNVTFRCDPISEHNRLYWYRQTLGQGPEFLTYFQNEAQLEKSRLLSDRFSAERPKGSFSTLEIQRTEQGDSAMYLCASSPSGNNYGYTFGSGTRLTVV.

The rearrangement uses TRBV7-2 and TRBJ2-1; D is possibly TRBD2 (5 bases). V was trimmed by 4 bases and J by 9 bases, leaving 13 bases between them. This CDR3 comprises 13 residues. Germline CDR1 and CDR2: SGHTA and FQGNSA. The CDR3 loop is CASSSRLAGEQFF. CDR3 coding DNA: TGTGCCAGCAGCTCCAGGCTAGCAGGTGAGCAGTTCTTC. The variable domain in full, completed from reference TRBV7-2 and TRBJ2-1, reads GAGVSQSPSNKVTEKGKDVELRCDPISGHTALYWYRQSLGQGLEFLIYFQGNSAPDKSGLPSDRFSAERTGGSVSTLTIQRTQQEDSAVYLCASSSRLAGEQFFGPGTRLTVL.

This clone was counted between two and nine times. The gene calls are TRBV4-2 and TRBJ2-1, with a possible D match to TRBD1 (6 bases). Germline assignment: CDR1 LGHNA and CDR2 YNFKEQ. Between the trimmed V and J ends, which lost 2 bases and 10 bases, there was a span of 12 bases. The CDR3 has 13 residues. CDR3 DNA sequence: TGTGCCAGCAGCCAACGCCCGGACAGCGAGCAGTTCTTC. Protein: CASSQRPDSEQFF.

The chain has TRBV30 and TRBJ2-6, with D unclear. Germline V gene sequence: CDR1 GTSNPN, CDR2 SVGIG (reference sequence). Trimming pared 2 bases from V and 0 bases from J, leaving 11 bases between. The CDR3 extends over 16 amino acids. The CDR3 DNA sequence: TGTGCCTGGAGTCACACCGCTGGCTCTGGGGCCAACGTCCTGACTTTC. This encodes CAWSHTAGSGANVLTF.

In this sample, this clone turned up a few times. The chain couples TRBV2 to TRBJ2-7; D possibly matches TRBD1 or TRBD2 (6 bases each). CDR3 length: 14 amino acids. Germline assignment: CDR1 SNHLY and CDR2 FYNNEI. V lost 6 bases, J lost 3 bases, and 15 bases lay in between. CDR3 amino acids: CASSPLGGSYEQYF. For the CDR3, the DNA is TGTGCCAGCAGCCCACTGGGGGGCAGCTACGAGCAGTACTTC.

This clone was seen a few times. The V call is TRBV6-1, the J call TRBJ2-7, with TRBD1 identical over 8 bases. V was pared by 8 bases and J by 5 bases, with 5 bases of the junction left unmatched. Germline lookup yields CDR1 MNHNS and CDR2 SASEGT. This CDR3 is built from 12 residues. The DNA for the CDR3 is TGTGCCAGCGCGACAGGGGTTGACGAGCAGTACTTC. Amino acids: CASATGVDEQYF.

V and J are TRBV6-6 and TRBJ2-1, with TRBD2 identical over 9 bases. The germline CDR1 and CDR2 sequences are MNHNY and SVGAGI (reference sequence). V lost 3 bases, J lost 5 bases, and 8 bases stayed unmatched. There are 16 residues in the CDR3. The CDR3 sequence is CASSYQPAGGHNEQFF. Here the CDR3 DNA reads TGTGCCAGCAGTTATCAGCCAGCGGGGGGCCACAATGAGCAGTTCTTC.

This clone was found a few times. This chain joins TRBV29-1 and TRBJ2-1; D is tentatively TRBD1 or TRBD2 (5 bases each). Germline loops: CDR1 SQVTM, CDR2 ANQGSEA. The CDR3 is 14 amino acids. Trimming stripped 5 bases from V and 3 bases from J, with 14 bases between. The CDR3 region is CSVNPGRNYNEQFF. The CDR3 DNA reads TGCAGCGTTAATCCGGGACGGAACTACAATGAGCAGTTCTTC.

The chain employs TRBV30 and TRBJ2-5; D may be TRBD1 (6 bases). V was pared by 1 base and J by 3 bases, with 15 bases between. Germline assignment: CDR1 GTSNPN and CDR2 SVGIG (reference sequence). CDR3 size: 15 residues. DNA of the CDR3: TGTGCCTGGAGTGGGGTAGGGGGATCGAAAGAGACCCAGTACTTC. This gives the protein CAWSGVGGSKETQYF.

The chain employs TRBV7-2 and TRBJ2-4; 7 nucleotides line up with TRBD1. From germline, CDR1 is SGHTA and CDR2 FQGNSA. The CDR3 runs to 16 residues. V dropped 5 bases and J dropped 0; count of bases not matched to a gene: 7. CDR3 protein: CASSLRTGLAKNIQYF. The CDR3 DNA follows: TGTGCCAGCAGCCTTAGGACAGGTTTAGCCAAAAACATTCAGTACTTC.

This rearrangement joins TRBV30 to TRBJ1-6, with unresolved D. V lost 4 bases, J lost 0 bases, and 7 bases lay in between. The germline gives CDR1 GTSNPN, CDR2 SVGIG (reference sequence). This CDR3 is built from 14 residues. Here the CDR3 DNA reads TGTGCCTGGAAATCGAGCTCCTATAATTCACCCCTCCACTTT. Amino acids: CAWKSSSYNSPLHF.

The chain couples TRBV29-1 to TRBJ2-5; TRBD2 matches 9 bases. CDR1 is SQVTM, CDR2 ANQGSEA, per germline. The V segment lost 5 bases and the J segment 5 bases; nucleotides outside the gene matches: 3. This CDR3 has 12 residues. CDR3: CSVSGLAETQYF. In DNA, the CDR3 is TGCAGCGTTTCCGGACTAGCGGAGACCCAGTACTTC.

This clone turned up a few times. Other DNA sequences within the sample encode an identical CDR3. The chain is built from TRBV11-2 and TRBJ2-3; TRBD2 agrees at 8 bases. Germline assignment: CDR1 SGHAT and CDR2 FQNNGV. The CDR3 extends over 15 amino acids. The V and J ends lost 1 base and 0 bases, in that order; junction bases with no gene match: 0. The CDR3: CASSLVAGSTDTQYF. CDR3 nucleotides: TGTGCCAGCAGCTTAGTAGCGGGGAGCACAGATACGCAGTATTTT. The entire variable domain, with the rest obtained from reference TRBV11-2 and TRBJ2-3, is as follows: EAGVAQSPRYKIIEKRQSVAFWCNPISGHATLYWYQQILGQGPKLLIQFQNNGVVDDSQLPKDRFSAERLKGVDSTLKIQPAKLEDSAVYLCASSLVAGSTDTQYFGPGTRLTVL.

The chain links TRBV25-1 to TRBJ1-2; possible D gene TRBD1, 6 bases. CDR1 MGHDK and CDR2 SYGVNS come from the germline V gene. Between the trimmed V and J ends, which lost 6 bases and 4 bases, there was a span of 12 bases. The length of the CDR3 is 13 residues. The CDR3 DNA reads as TGTGCCAGCAGCACGATAGGGGGCTATGGCTACACCTTC. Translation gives CASSTIGGYGYTF.

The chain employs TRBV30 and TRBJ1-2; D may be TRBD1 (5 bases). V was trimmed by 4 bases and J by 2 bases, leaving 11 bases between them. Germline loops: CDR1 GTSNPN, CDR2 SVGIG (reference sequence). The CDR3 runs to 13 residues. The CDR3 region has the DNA TGTGCCTGGACCCCGACAGCAAACTATGGCTACACCTTC. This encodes CAWTPTANYGYTF. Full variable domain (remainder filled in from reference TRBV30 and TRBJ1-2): SQTIHQWPATLVQPVGSPLSLECTVEGTSNPNLYWYRQAAGRGLQLLFYSVGIGQISSEVPQNLSASRPQDRQFILSSKKLLLSDSGFYLCAWTPTANYGYTFGSGTRLTVV.

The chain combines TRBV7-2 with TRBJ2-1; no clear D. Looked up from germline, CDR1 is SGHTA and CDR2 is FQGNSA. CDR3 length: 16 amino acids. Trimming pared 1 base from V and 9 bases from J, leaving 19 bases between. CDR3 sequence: CASSLDGPIPNGEQFF. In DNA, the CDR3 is TGTGCCAGCAGCTTAGACGGGCCCATACCTAACGGTGAGCAGTTCTTC.

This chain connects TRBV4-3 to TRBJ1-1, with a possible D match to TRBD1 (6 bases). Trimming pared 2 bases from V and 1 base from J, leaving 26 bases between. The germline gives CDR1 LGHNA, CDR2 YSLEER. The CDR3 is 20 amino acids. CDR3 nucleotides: TGCGCCAGCAGCCAATCCCTCCGGGGAGAACCGGGACACGAGAACACTGAAGCTTTCTTT. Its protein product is CASSQSLRGEPGHENTEAFF.

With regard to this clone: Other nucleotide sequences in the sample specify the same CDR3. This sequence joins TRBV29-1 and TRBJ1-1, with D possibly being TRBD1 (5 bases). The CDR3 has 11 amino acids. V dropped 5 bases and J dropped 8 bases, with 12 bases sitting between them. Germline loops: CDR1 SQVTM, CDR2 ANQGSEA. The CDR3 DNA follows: TGCAGCGTTTCGGGTGGGGCCGAAGCTTTCTTT. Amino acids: CSVSGGAEAFF.

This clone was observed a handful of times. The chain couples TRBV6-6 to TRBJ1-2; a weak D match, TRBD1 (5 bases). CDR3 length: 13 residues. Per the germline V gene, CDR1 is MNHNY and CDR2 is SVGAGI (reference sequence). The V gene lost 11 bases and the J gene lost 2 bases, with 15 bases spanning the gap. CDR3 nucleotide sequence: TGTGCCGGAAAGGGGAGCAACAACTATGGCTACACCTTC. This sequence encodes CAGKGSNNYGYTF.

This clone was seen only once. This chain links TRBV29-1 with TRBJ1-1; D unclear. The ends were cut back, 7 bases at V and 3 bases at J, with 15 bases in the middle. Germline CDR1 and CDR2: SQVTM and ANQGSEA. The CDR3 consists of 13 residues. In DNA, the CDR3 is TGCAGCGGCATGTTTACCGGGGACACTGAAGCTTTCTTT. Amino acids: CSGMFTGDTEAFF.